The 3 T cell receptor beta chains listed next were all sequenced from one sample in a study of technical replicates of blood from several donors. TCRdb's table, derived via immunoSEQ multiplex PCR, lists solely in-frame clones and lacks some. Of tens of thousands of clones listed, under 95% were seen once; the top ten hold under 0.3%. The material sequenced was T cells isolated from PBMCs. These receptors all stem from a human donor in good health.

The rearrangement joins TRBV6-5 to TRBJ2-2; 7 bases map to TRBD1. The CDR3 extends over 15 amino acids. CDR1 and CDR2 (germline): MNHEY, SVGAGI. V lost 5 bases to trimming and J lost 5 bases; unmatched junction nucleotides: 8. DNA for the CDR3: TGTGCCAGCAGTACGACAGGGTGGAGTACCGGGGAGCTGTTTTTT. It encodes CASSTTGWSTGELFF.

The chain employs TRBV25-1 and TRBJ2-7; perhaps TRBD1 as D (6 bases). This CDR3 has 10 amino acids. Germline-derived CDR1 and CDR2 are MGHDK and SYGVNS. The V and J ends lost 8 bases and 4 bases respectively, with 6 bases between them. The CDR3 DNA follows: TGTGCCAGCGGACAGTACGAGCAGTACTTC. Residues: CASGQYEQYF.

The chain joins TRBV19 to TRBJ1-5; 8 bases map to TRBD1. Germline trimming cut 4 bases from V and 6 bases from J; bases unmatched to any gene: 5. Germline values: CDR1 LNHDA, CDR2 SQIVND (reference sequence). The CDR3 contains 14 residues. CDR3 DNA sequence: TGTGCCAGTAGTAGTACAGGGGGTTTTCAGCCCCAGCATTTT. Translated, it gives CASSSTGGFQPQHF.